This T cell receptor (beta chain) was observed in a study of blood T cell repertoires in COVID-19. Background on the study: Collection of acute and convalescent COVID-19 samples took place in the United States, Italy and Spain.

Produced via immunoSEQ multiplex PCR; TCRdb's table is partial and in-frame only. The sample yields about 33,000 clones, 70% to 90% seen once. Trimming cost V 5 bases and J 6 bases, with 8 bases left between them. In germline, CDR1 is SNHLY, CDR2 FYNNEI. CDR3 size: 11 residues. The sequence came from a man older than 75 with active COVID-19. The sample taken for sequencing was peripheral blood. The chain employs TRBV2 and TRBJ2-7; D unresolved. Here the CDR3 reads CASSPNFEQYF. The CDR3 nucleotides are TGTGCCAGCAGTCCTAATTTCGAGCAGTACTTC.